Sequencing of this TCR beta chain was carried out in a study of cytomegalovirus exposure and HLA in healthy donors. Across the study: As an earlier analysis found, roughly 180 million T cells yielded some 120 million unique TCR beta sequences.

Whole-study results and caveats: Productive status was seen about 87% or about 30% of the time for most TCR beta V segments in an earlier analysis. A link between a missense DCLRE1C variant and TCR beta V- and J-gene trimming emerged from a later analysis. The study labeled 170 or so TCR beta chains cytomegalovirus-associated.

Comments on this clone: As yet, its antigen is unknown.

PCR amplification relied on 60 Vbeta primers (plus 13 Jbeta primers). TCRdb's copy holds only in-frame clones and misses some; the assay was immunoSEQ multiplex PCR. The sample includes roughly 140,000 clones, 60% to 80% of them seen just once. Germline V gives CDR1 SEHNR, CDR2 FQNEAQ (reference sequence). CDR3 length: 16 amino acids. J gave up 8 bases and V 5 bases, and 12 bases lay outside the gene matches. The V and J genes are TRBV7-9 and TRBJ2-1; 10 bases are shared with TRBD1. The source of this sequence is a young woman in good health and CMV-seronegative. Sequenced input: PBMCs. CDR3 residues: CASSQRQGALKDEQFF. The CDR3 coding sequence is TGTGCCAGCAGCCAGAGACAGGGGGCTTTGAAGGATGAGCAGTTCTTC.